This T cell receptor (beta chain) is drawn from a study of T cells in Graves' hyperthyroidism and ophthalmopathy. The CDR3 regions of TCR beta were amplified from RNA transcripts. Primed by the HTBI set, a first-round RT-PCR was run on the TCR CDR3. TCRdb re-called the multiplex PCR reads with MiXCR, one entry per CDR3 protein. The data show more than 500,000 distinct CDR3 sequences, 15% to 20% seen once. There are 17 residues in the CDR3. Per germline, CDR1 MGHRA and CDR2 YSYEKL. Trimming shortened V by 4 bases and J by 3 bases, and 18 bases separated the two germline ends. The clonotype comes from a woman in her twenties or thirties with Graves' ophthalmopathy. Sample: blood. The chain employs TRBV4-1 and TRBJ2-2, with D tentatively TRBD2 (6 bases). The CDR3 sequence: CASSLRHAGQDTGELFF. The DNA for the CDR3 is TGCGCCAGCAGCCTCCGACACGCGGGGCAGGACACCGGGGAGCTGTTTTTT.